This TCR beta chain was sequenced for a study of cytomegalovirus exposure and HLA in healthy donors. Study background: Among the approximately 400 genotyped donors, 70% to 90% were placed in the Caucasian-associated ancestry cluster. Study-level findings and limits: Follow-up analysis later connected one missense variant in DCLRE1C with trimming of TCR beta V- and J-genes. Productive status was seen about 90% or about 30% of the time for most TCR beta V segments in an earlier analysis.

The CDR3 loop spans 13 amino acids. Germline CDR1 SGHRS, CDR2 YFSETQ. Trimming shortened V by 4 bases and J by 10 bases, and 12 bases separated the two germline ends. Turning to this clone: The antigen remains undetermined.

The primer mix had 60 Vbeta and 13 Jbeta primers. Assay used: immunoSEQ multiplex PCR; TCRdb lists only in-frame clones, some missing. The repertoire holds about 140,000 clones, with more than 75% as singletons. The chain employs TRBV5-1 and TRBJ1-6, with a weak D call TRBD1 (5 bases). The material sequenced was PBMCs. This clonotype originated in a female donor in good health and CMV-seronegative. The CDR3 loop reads CASSDAQGSPLHF. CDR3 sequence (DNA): TGCGCCAGCAGCGACGCCCAGGGATCACCCCTCCACTTT. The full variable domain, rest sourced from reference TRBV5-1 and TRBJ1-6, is KAGVTQTPRYLIKTRGQQVTLSCSPISGHRSVSWYQQTPGQGLQFLFEYFSETQRNKGNFPGRFSGRQFSNSRSEMNVSTLELGDSALYLCASSDAQGSPLHFGNGTRLTVT.